A selection of T cell receptor beta chains follows, all from one sample in a study of T cells after yellow fever vaccination. TCRdb fed the 5' RACE reads into MiXCR, producing one record per CDR3 protein. The data show some 320,000 distinct CDR3 sequences, over 4% seen once. This sample comprised PBMCs, obtained 5 days after the yellow fever booster vaccination. The receptors were gathered from a man aged 18 to 30 who received the YFV17D yellow fever vaccine. Each CDR3 is given with its conserved first and last residue.

TRBJ2-5 TRBV6-1 CASSLRTGGLETQYF
TRBJ2-1 TRBV7-2 CASSPRRGIYEQFF
TRBJ2-6 TRBV7-9 CASSSTGSAGANVLTF
TRBJ1-2 TRBV29-1 CSVQSGSAIYGYTF
TRBJ2-1 TRBV6-5 CASSRLAGGPGNEQFF
TRBJ2-3 TRBV7-8 CASSLPRLAGGSSTDTQYF
TRBJ2-1 TRBV19 CASSPRQTNEQFF
TRBJ2-3 TRBV18 CASSPRQGYTDTQYF
TRBJ2-3 TRBV25-1 CATTDRGHADTQYF
TRBJ2-5 TRBV20-1 CSASGTSGGAVGETQYF
TRBJ2-1 TRBV6-1 CASSGMDSTDPNNEQFF
TRBJ1-5 TRBV7-2 CASSPSLGQPQHF
TRBJ2-7 TRBV2 CASRTSGGSYEQYF
TRBJ2-4 TRBV29-1 CSVEDEYRRNDF
TRBJ2-2 TRBV7-9 CASRNPAGQGPTGELFF
TRBJ1-6 TRBV18 CASSPAQGFGSPLHF